One and the same sample provided the 9 T cell receptor beta chains below, sequenced in a study of post-analysis software for immune sequencing data. Study-wide results and limits: Compared with controls, patients had more of 4 to 6 TRBV segments, including TRBV5-6, TRBV5-1 and TRBV20-1.

Their recognized antigens are unknown. Unique molecular identifiers were carried by the TCR beta cDNA libraries. TCRdb reprocessed the PCR reads with MiXCR, giving one entry per CDR3 protein. The data contain 820,000 or so distinct CDR3 sequences, roughly 50% of them singletons. The sample consisted of blood. These TCRs come from a girl aged 5-17 years with multiple sclerosis.

The rearrangement joins TRBV20-1 to TRBJ1-2; TRBD1 might be the D (5 bases). Trimming shortened V by 5 bases and J by 2 bases, and 15 bases separated the two germline ends. Germline V gives CDR1 DFQATT, CDR2 SNEGSKA (reference sequence). This CDR3 comprises 14 residues. CDR3 residues: CSASRALENYGYTF. DNA for the CDR3: TGCAGTGCTTCCAGGGCGCTTGAAAACTATGGCTACACCTTC.

The CDR3 region has the DNA TGTGCCACCAGCGCAAGGGGGCTAGCGGGGGGTTCCTACGAGCAGTACTTC. It specifies CATSARGLAGGSYEQYF. This chain connects TRBV15 to TRBJ2-7; 11 bases map to TRBD2. Unmatched junction bases numbered 10, after V lost 5 bases and J lost 1 base. CDR3 length: 17 amino acids. Germline V gene data show CDR1 as LNHNV and CDR2 as YYDKDF (reference sequence).

This clonotype was observed a single time. Sequence at one end of the junction differs from germline and may be a read error. CDR3 in amino acids: CSAGDRMQGAPLNYGYTF. The CDR3 DNA reads TGCAGTGCTGGAGATCGGATGCAGGGTGCACCTCTTAACTATGGCTACACCTTC. The chain employs TRBV20-1 and TRBJ1-2; tentatively, D is TRBD1 (5 bases). Germline-derived CDR1 and CDR2 are DFQATT and SNEGSKA (reference sequence). The CDR3 is made up of 18 amino acids.

The V and J genes are TRBV7-8 and TRBJ2-5, with D possibly matching TRBD2 (5 bases). The CDR3 consists of 16 residues. Per the germline V gene, CDR1 is SGHVS and CDR2 is FQNEAQ. V was clipped by 4 bases and J by 3 bases, with 18 bases between them. The CDR3 DNA reads TGTGCCAGCAGCTGGAGTAGCGCCTTACCCAAAGAGACCCAGTACTTC. It specifies CASSWSSALPKETQYF.

The chain is built from TRBV12-5 and TRBJ2-5; D is uncertain. V lost 0 bases to trimming and J lost 1 base, with 9 bases between them. The CDR3 extends over 15 amino acids. Germline CDR1 and CDR2: LGHNT and FRNRAP. The CDR3 sequence is CASGLVNLGQETQYF. CDR3 coding DNA: TGTGCTAGTGGTTTGGTAAACCTAGGCCAAGAGACCCAGTACTTC. The complete variable domain, with remaining parts taken from reference TRBV12-5 and TRBJ2-5, reads DARVTQTPRHKVTEMGQEVTMRCQPILGHNTVFWYRQTMMQGLELLAYFRNRAPLDDSGMPKDRFSAEMPDATLATLKIQPSEPRDSAVYFCASGLVNLGQETQYFGPGTRLLVL.

V is TRBV14 and J is TRBJ2-5; D is perhaps TRBD2 (6 bases). The V end was cut by 2 bases, the J end by 12 bases, with 13 bases between. The CDR3 covers 12 residues. The germline CDR1 and CDR2 sequences are SGHDN and FVKESK. CDR3 in DNA: TGTGCCAGCAGCCAATACGAACTAGCTGAGTACTTC. Translation: CASSQYELAEYF. The whole variable domain, remainder taken from reference TRBV14 and TRBJ2-5, is EAGVTQFPSHSVIEKGQTVTLRCDPISGHDNLYWYRRVMGKEIKFLLHFVKESKQDESGMPNNRFLAERTGGTYSTLKVQPAELEDSGVYFCASSQYELAEYFGPGTRLLVL.

This rearrangement joins TRBV20-1 to TRBJ2-3; 11 bases are shared with TRBD2. This CDR3 contains 14 residues. The V and J ends lost 6 bases and 5 bases, in that order; junction bases with no gene match: 7. The V gene's germline CDR1 is DFQATT and CDR2 SNEGSKA (reference sequence). The DNA of the CDR3 is TGCAGTGCCCTACTAGCGGGAGTCGAAGATACGCAGTATTTT. Amino acid sequence: CSALLAGVEDTQYF.

This clonotype occurred a few times. The chain links TRBV7-9 to TRBJ2-5; no firm D call. Germline V CDR1 and CDR2: SEHNR, FQNEAQ (reference sequence). V was pared by 2 bases and J by 1 base, with 8 bases between. The CDR3 is made up of 14 amino acids. The CDR3 region has the DNA TGTGCCAGCAGCTTAAGGGCAGCCCAAGAGACCCAGTACTTC. Its protein product is CASSLRAAQETQYF.

The J gene is TRBJ2-7, the V gene TRBV2, with TRBD1 as a possible D gene (6 bases). The germline CDR1 and CDR2 sequences are SNHLY and FYNNEI. The CDR3 is 16 amino acids. V lost 8 bases and J lost 0, with 20 bases in between. The CDR3 coding sequence is TGTGCCAGCCGCGACGGGACACCTGGTATCTCCTACGAGCAGTACTTC. Residues: CASRDGTPGISYEQYF.